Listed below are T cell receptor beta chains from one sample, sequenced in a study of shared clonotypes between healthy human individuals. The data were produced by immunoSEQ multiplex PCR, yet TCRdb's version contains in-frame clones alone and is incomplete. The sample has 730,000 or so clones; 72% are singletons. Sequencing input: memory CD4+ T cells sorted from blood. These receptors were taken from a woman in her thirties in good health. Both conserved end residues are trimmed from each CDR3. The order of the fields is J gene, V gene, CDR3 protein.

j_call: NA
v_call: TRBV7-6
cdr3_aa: ASSLVGEGYEQY

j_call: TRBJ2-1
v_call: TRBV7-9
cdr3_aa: ASSFGAGSYYNEQF

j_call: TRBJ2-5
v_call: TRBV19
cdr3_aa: ASSESVASETQY

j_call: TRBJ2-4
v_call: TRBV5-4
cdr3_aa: ASRVAGGKKNIQY

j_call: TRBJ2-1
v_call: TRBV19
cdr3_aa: ASSRRSGYYNEQF

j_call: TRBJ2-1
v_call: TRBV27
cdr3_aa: ASSPLAGGRNEQF

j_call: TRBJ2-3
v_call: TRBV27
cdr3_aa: ASSPRAVEGTYTQY

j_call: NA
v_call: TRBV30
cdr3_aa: AWSYLAGSYEQY

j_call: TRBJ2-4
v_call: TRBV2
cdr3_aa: ASRDEDGIKNIQY

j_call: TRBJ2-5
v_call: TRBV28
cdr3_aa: ASSRYVGRETQY

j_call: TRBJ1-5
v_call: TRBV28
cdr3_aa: ASSYRDTEH

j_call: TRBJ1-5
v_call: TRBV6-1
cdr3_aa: ASSEQGYNQPQH

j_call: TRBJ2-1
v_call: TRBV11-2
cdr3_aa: ASSFPGLAGSIEQF

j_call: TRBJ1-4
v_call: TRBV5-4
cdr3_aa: ASSFISGTGDEKLF

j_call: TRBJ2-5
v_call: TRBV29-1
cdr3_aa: SVRLGSGEETQY

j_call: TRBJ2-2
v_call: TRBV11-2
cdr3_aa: ASSSRRGRGHGELF

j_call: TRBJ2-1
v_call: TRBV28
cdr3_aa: ASSLHSLPEQF

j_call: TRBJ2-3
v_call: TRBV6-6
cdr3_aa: ASSYSGAGGADTQY

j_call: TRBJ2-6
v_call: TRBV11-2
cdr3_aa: ASSPSGWSGANVLT

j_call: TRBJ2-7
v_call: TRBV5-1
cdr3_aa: ASSLGETLPYEQY

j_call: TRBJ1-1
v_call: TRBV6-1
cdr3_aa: ASRDRGQPIWGAF

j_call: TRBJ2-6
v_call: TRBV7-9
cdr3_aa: ASSSRQGTPWGGANVLT

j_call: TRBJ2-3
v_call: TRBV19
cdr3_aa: ASSRGLAFTDTQY

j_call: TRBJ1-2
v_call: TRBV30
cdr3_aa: AWSQDGYT

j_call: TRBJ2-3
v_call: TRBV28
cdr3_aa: ASSFGLAGVADTQY

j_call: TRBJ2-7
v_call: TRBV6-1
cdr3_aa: ASSEKFYEQY

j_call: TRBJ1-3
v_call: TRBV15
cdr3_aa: ATSRDPGNTIY

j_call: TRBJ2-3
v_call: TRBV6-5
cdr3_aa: ASSYDRTDTQY

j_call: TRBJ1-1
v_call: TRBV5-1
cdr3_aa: ASSPGLNTEAF

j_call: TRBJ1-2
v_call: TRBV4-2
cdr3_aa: ASSQVGQGGFVDYGYT

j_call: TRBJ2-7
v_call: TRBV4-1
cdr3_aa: ASSRSRTSDLEQY

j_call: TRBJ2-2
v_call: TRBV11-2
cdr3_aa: ASSSLRGPNTGELF

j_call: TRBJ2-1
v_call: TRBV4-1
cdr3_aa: ASSHLLGTSGYNEQF

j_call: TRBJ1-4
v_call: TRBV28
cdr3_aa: ASMGQGGFNEKLF

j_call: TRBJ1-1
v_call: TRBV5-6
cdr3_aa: ASSVPGGRDTEAF

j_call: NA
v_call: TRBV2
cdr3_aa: ASREGQWVEQY

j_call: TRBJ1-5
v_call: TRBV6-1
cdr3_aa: ASSERAPSNQPQH

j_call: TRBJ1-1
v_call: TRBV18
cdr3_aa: ASSTSGASGMRGTEAF

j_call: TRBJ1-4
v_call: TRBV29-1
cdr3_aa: SVAGTGGEKLF

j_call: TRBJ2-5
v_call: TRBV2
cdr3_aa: ASDLIRGLGETQY

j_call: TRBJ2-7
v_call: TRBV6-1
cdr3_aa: ASSPRDTNHEQY

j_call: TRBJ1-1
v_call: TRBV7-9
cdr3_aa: ASSLLQANTEAF

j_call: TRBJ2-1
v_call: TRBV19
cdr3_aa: ASTPAAGRNERENYNEQF

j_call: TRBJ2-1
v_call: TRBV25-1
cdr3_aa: ASSVPGLAGGNEQF

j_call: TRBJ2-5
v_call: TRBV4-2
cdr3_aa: ASSQDKWSDETQY

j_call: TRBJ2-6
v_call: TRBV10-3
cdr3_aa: AISRASGANVLT

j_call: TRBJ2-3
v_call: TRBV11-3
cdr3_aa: ASSLGQGPPSTDTQY

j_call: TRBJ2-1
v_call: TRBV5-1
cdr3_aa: ASSLYREGGEQF

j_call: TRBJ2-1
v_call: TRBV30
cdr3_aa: ACLYDEGRF

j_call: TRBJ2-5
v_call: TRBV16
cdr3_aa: ASSQRGWTQY

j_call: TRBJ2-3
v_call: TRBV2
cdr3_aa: ASSPLSRKLDTQY

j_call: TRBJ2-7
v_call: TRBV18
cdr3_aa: ASSQNRDRETDEQY

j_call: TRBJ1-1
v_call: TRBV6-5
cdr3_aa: ASSYKRDTEAF